The 24 T cell receptor beta chains given below trace back to one sample, sequenced in a study of cytomegalovirus exposure and HLA in healthy donors. In the PCR, 60 Vbeta and 13 Jbeta primers were used. Profiled with immunoSEQ multiplex PCR; TCRdb holds only in-frame clones, not every one. The data hold about 120,000 clones, with approximately 69% observed a single time. Sequenced: PBMCs. These receptors were obtained from a woman aged 45-65 years in good health and CMV-seropositive.

In the case of this clone: Other DNA sequences in the same sample also yield this CDR3. The DNA for the CDR3 is TGTGCCAGCAGCGCTGGGGGGGGGACTGAAGCTTTCTTT. As protein: CASSAGGGTEAFF. The chain recombines TRBV9 with TRBJ1-1; possible D gene TRBD1, 5 bases. Germline loops: CDR1 SGDLS, CDR2 YYNGEE. The CDR3 runs to 13 residues. Trimming cost V 3 bases and J 5 bases, with 11 bases left between them.

The gene calls are TRBV28 and TRBJ1-3, with D unresolved. CDR1 and CDR2 (germline): MDHEN, SYDVKM. Trimming pared 3 bases from V and 1 base from J, leaving 19 bases between. CDR3 length equals 18 residues. This CDR3 is CASSFLVSSRNSGNTIYF. The CDR3 DNA is TGTGCCAGCAGTTTCCTCGTGTCATCGCGGAATTCTGGAAACACCATATATTTT.

The chain uses TRBV7-6 and TRBJ1-2; TRBD1 aligns across 7 bases. Trimming took 5 bases from V and 6 from J; bases not matched to a gene: 6. CDR1 is SGHVS and CDR2 is FNYEAQ in the germline V gene. This CDR3 contains 13 residues. The DNA of the CDR3 is TGTGCCAGCAGCCCCGAGACAGGGCATGGCTACACCTTC. It is translated as CASSPETGHGYTF.

This clone was detected a few times. The V and J genes are TRBV7-8 and TRBJ1-5, with a weak D call TRBD1 (6 bases). There are 14 residues in the CDR3. V lost 0 bases, J lost 4 bases, and 7 bases lay in between. From germline, CDR1 is SGHVS and CDR2 FQNEAQ. The CDR3 loop reads CASSLAGGNQPQHF. For the CDR3, the DNA is TGTGCCAGCAGCTTAGCAGGGGGAAATCAGCCCCAGCATTTT.

J is TRBJ1-1 and V is TRBV9; D perhaps matches TRBD1 (6 bases). The CDR3 loop spans 16 amino acids. Trimming stripped 4 bases from V and 3 bases from J, with 19 bases between. Germline V gene sequence: CDR1 SGDLS, CDR2 YYNGEE. This CDR3 reads CASSPKGGGLDTEAFF. CDR3 in DNA: TGTGCCAGCAGCCCCAAAGGGGGGGGTCTGGACACTGAAGCTTTCTTT.

This sequence joins TRBV29-1 and TRBJ1-1, with 8 bases aligning to TRBD1. V dropped 5 bases and J dropped 3; count of bases not matched to a gene: 8. Germline loops: CDR1 SQVTM, CDR2 ANQGSEA. This CDR3 comprises 14 residues. CDR3 DNA sequence: TGCAGCGTTTCGACAGGGGTGGGATACACTGAAGCTTTCTTT. This gives the protein CSVSTGVGYTEAFF.

The chain employs TRBV25-1 and TRBJ1-2, with a possible D match to TRBD1 (5 bases). With 10 bases removed from V and 0 bases from J, the gap between germline ends came to 24 bases. Germline V gene lookup returns CDR1 MGHDK and CDR2 SYGVNS. The CDR3 runs 17 residues. CDR3 region: CATYGGTGQIANYGYTF. CDR3 DNA sequence: TGTGCCACCTACGGGGGGACCGGCCAAATAGCTAACTATGGCTACACCTTC.

The chain links TRBV10-3 to TRBJ2-7, with D perhaps TRBD1 (7 bases). Trimming left V 2 bases short and J 2 bases short, with 19 bases between. This CDR3 comprises 17 residues. In germline, CDR1 is ENHRY, CDR2 SYGVKD. CDR3: CAISEEFPAGQPYEQYF. The DNA for the CDR3 is TGTGCCATCAGTGAGGAGTTTCCGGCGGGACAGCCCTACGAGCAGTACTTC.

The J gene is TRBJ2-1, the V gene TRBV27, with 7 nucleotides matching TRBD2. J lost 14 bases, V lost 0 bases, and 4 bases had no gene match. Germline V gene lookup returns CDR1 MNHEY and CDR2 SMNVEV (reference sequence). The CDR3 is 12 amino acids. The CDR3 nucleotides read TGTGCCAGCAGTTTATCGGGAGGGGTCAAGTTCTTC. Residues: CASSLSGGVKFF.

The rearrangement uses TRBV19 and TRBJ1-5; 8 bases map to TRBD1. This CDR3 spans 15 amino acids. With 5 bases clipped from V and 4 bases from J, the junction kept 7 bases outside the gene matches. CDR1 and CDR2 from the germline V gene are LNHDA and SQIVND (reference sequence). The CDR3 DNA sequence: TGTGCCAGTAGTTTACAGGGGGGGCCGAATCAGCCCCAGCATTTT. Amino acid sequence: CASSLQGGPNQPQHF.

The chain joins TRBV4-3 to TRBJ1-6; 8 nucleotides agree with TRBD1. The CDR3 consists of 17 residues. V lost 3 bases and J lost 8; bases outside the gene matches: 12. Germline V gene sequence: CDR1 LGHNA, CDR2 YSLEER. This chain's CDR3 is CASSQGPSGTGYSPLHF. The CDR3 bases are TGCGCCAGCAGCCAGGGTCCCTCCGGGACAGGCTATTCACCCCTCCACTTT.

The CDR3: CASSVVGTGDYEQYF. CDR3 nucleotide sequence: TGTGCCAGCAGCGTAGTGGGGACAGGGGACTACGAGCAGTACTTC. This chain uses TRBV9 with TRBJ2-7; TRBD1 matches at 10 bases. V trimming: 0 bases; J trimming: 3 bases; junction bases outside the gene matches: 3. From germline, CDR1 is SGDLS and CDR2 YYNGEE. The CDR3 has 15 amino acids.

The gene calls are TRBV7-2 and TRBJ1-2, with TRBD1 matching over 9 bases. Losses at the gene ends were 5 bases for V and 4 bases for J; bases not matched to a gene: 2. Per the germline V gene, CDR1 is SGHTA and CDR2 is FQGNSA. The CDR3 is 13 amino acids. The CDR3 reads CASSRDRVYGYTF. The CDR3 DNA sequence: TGTGCCAGCAGCAGGGACAGGGTCTATGGCTACACCTTC.

The J gene is TRBJ2-1, the V gene TRBV2, with D unresolved. V was trimmed by 6 bases and J by 0 bases, leaving 18 bases between them. CDR1 and CDR2 (germline): SNHLY, FYNNEI. CDR3 length equals 17 residues. The CDR3 nucleotides read TGTGCCAGCAGGCCGACTGCCTCCTATAGCTCCTACAATGAGCAGTTCTTC. This encodes CASRPTASYSSYNEQFF. The complete variable domain, with remaining parts taken from reference TRBV2 and TRBJ2-1, reads EPEVTQTPSHQVTQMGQEVILRCVPISNHLYFYWYRQILGQKVEFLVSFYNNEISEKSEIFDDQFSVERPDGSNFTLKIRSTKLEDSAMYFCASRPTASYSSYNEQFFGPGTRLTVL.

This chain uses TRBV30 with TRBJ1-2; 8 bases line up with TRBD1. J lost 5 bases, V lost 3 bases, and 5 bases had no gene match. The germline V gene encodes CDR1 GTSNPN and CDR2 SVGIG (reference sequence). The CDR3 totals 13 residues. CDR3 region: CAWRGQGLYGYTF. The CDR3 DNA follows: TGTGCCTGGAGAGGACAGGGCTTGTATGGCTACACCTTC.

This clone was counted a single time. This chain uses TRBV18 with TRBJ1-2; 7 bases are a match to TRBD1. Losses at the gene ends were 4 bases for V and 4 bases for J; bases not matched to a gene: 9. This CDR3 is 15 amino acids long. Germline CDR1 KGHSH, CDR2 LQKENI. In nucleotides, the CDR3 is TGTGCCAGCTCACGAGGACAGGCCGATACCTATGGCTACACCTTC. It translates to CASSRGQADTYGYTF.

The gene calls are TRBV6-5 and TRBJ1-5; no firm D call. The germline V and J ends were trimmed by 4 bases and 6 bases, with 10 bases remaining between them. The CDR3 has 13 residues. In germline, CDR1 is MNHEY, CDR2 SVGAGI. The CDR3 DNA follows: TGTGCCAGCAGTTCAACAGTTGGTCAGCCCCAGCATTTT. Amino acid sequence: CASSSTVGQPQHF.

The J gene is TRBJ1-6, the V gene TRBV5-1; D possibly corresponds to TRBD1 (5 bases). The CDR3 loop spans 14 amino acids. The germline CDR1 and CDR2 sequences are SGHRS and YFSETQ. Trimming took off 6 bases at V and 9 bases at J, with 16 bases between the two ends. The CDR3 reads CASNREGLSSPLHF. The CDR3 region has the DNA TGCGCCAGCAACCGAGAGGGACTAAGTTCACCCCTCCACTTT. Full variable domain (remainder filled in from reference TRBV5-1 and TRBJ1-6): KAGVTQTPRYLIKTRGQQVTLSCSPISGHRSVSWYQQTPGQGLQFLFEYFSETQRNKGNFPGRFSGRQFSNSRSEMNVSTLELGDSALYLCASNREGLSSPLHFGNGTRLTVT.

The rearrangement joins TRBV28 to TRBJ2-3, with TRBD2 matching 7 bases. CDR3 size: 15 residues. Per the germline V gene, CDR1 is MDHEN and CDR2 is SYDVKM. The V segment lost 5 bases and the J segment 1 base; nucleotides outside the gene matches: 6. The DNA for the CDR3 is TGTGCCAGCAGTATACTAGCGAAAGGCACAGATACGCAGTATTTT. Residues: CASSILAKGTDTQYF.

The chain couples TRBV27 to TRBJ1-2; 8 nucleotides line up with TRBD1. The CDR3 sequence is 16 residues long. Germline V gives CDR1 MNHEY, CDR2 SMNVEV (reference sequence). J gave up 0 bases and V 5 bases, and 8 bases lay outside the gene matches. For the CDR3, the DNA is TGTGCCAGCAGTGAAAGCCAGGGGGCCACTAACTATGGCTACACCTTC. Translating gives CASSESQGATNYGYTF.

The chain has TRBV18 and TRBJ2-5; D gene unclear. The germline CDR1 and CDR2 sequences are KGHSH and LQKENI. This CDR3 is 16 amino acids long. Trimming pared 2 bases from V and 1 base from J, leaving 14 bases between. CDR3 in amino acids: CASSPSVVTGQETQYF. The DNA for the CDR3 is TGTGCCAGCTCACCAAGCGTCGTCACTGGCCAAGAGACCCAGTACTTC. Supplemented by reference TRBV18 and TRBJ2-5, the full variable domain reads NAGVMQNPRHLVRRRGQEARLRCSPMKGHSHVYWYRQLPEEGLKFMVYLQKENIIDESGMPKERFSAEFPKEGPSILRIQQVVRGDSAAYFCASSPSVVTGQETQYFGPGTRLLVL.

The CDR3 coding sequence is TGTGCCTGGAGCCCAGGACTAGCGGGCGACTACGAGCAGTACTTC. It specifies CAWSPGLAGDYEQYF. The rearrangement uses TRBV30 and TRBJ2-7, with 11 bases identical to TRBD2. Trimming cost V 3 bases and J 3 bases; bases outside gene matches: 7. From germline, CDR1 is GTSNPN and CDR2 SVGIG (reference sequence). The CDR3 covers 15 residues.

The V and J genes are TRBV6-1 and TRBJ2-4; D is ambiguous. The CDR3 contains 16 residues. Germline V gives CDR1 MNHNS, CDR2 SASEGT. V was cut by 2 bases and J by 6 bases, with 17 bases left in between. The CDR3, as DNA: TGTGCCAGCAGTGAATCCTTGATCTCAGGCAGAAACATTCAGTACTTC. Its protein is CASSESLISGRNIQYF.

This clone has just a few counts. The gene calls are TRBV6-1 and TRBJ2-7; tentatively, D is TRBD1 (7 bases). V dropped 1 base and J dropped 0 bases, with 10 bases sitting between them. The CDR3 covers 15 residues. Looked up from germline, CDR1 is MNHNS and CDR2 is SASEGT. The CDR3 reads CASSEGGDSSYEQYF. In DNA, the CDR3 is TGTGCCAGCAGTGAAGGCGGGGACAGCTCCTACGAGCAGTACTTC.